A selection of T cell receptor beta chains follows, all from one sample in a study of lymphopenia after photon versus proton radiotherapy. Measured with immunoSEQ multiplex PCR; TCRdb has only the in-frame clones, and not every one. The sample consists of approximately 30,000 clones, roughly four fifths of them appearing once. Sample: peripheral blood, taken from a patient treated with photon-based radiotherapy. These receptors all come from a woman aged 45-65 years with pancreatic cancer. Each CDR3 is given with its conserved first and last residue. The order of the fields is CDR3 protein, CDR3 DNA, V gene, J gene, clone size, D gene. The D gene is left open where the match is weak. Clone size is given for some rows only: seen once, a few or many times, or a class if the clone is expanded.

CASSLGTSGRFYEQYF	TGTGCCAGCAGCCTCGGGACTAGCGGGAGATTTTACGAGCAGTACTTC	TRBV9	TRBJ2-7	.	TRBD2
CASSPGLAGGQSSYEQYF	TGTGCCAGCAGCCCGGGACTAGCGGGAGGGCAGAGCTCCTACGAGCAGTACTTC	TRBV28	TRBJ2-7	.	TRBD2
CATRQEGGTDTQYF	TGTGCCACCAGACAGGAGGGGGGCACAGATACGCAGTATTTT	TRBV6-5	TRBJ2-3	once	.
CAWSASSGGKKQYF	TGTGCCTGGAGTGCCAGTAGCGGGGGAAAGAAACAGTACTTC	TRBV30	TRBJ2-7	.	TRBD2
CASSLGQATEQYF	TGTGCCAGCAGCTTAGGACAGGCCACGGAGCAGTACTTC	TRBV11-2	TRBJ2-7	medium-sized	.
CASSFRQGGTGELFF	TGTGCCAGCAGTTTTAGACAGGGAGGCACCGGGGAGCTGTTTTTT	TRBV5-4	TRBJ2-2	.	.
CASSSPGLGVDTDTQYF	TGTGCCAGCAGCTCCCCGGGACTAGGTGTCGACACAGATACGCAGTATTTT	TRBV5-8	TRBJ2-3	.	TRBD2
CASSSTSGPQETQYF	TGTGCCAGCAGCTCCACTAGCGGACCCCAAGAGACCCAGTACTTC	TRBV7-3	TRBJ2-5	.	TRBD2
CASSSHRGNQPQHF	TGTGCCAGCAGCTCCCACAGGGGCAATCAGCCCCAGCATTTT	TRBV5-8	TRBJ1-5	.	.
CASSPPNTGELFF	TGTGCCAGCAGTCCTCCGAACACCGGGGAGCTGTTTTTT	TRBV25-1	TRBJ2-2	.	.
CASSLDSVRNTEAFF	TGTGCCAGCAGCTTGGACTCCGTAAGGAACACTGAAGCTTTCTTT	TRBV5-4	TRBJ1-1	.	.
CASSSMSTEAFF	TGTGCCAGCAGCTCCATGAGCACTGAAGCTTTCTTT	TRBV7-9	TRBJ1-1	medium-sized	.
CASSVGLVNEQFF	TGTGCCAGCAGCGTAGGACTAGTCAATGAGCAGTTCTTC	TRBV9	TRBJ2-1	.	.
CASTKAGTGGTDTQYF	TGTGCCAGCACCAAGGCCGGGACAGGGGGAACAGATACGCAGTATTTT	TRBV28	TRBJ2-3	.	TRBD1
CASGGREHASNQPQHF	TGTGCCAGCGGGGGACGGGAACATGCGAGCAATCAGCCCCAGCATTTT	TRBV21-1	TRBJ1-5	.	.
CASSVGTGGLGDTQYF	TGTGCCAGCAGCGTAGGGACAGGGGGGTTAGGAGATACGCAGTATTTT	TRBV9	TRBJ2-3	.	TRBD1
CASSHGTGSTAFF	TGTGCCAGCAGTCACGGGACAGGGAGTACGGCTTTCTTT	TRBV7-2	TRBJ1-1	few	TRBD1
CASSSDARVWSTEAFF	TGCGCCAGCAGCTCCGATGCCAGGGTATGGTCCACTGAAGCTTTCTTT	TRBV5-1	TRBJ1-1	.	.
CASRWGPAEAFF	TGTGCCAGCAGATGGGGGCCGGCTGAAGCTTTCTTT	TRBV6-1	TRBJ1-1	.	.
CASSPRGLFSFTDTQYF	TGTGCCAGCAGCCCAAGAGGGCTCTTTTCATTCACAGATACGCAGTATTTT	TRBV5-4	TRBJ2-3	.	.
CASSQEIGGQNTGELFF	TGCGCCAGCAGCCAAGAGATTGGGGGGCAGAACACCGGGGAGCTGTTTTTT	TRBV4-3	TRBJ2-2	.	.
CASSEGRGETDTQYF	TGTGCCAGCAGTGAAGGCCGTGGGGAGACAGATACGCAGTATTTT	TRBV2	TRBJ2-3	.	.
CASSSLPSGTDTQYF	TGTGCCAGCAGCTCGCTTCCTAGCGGAACAGATACGCAGTATTTT	TRBV5-5	TRBJ2-3	.	TRBD2
CASRAVGQGIAYEQYF	TGTGCCAGCAGGGCAGTGGGACAGGGTATCGCCTACGAGCAGTACTTC	TRBV27	TRBJ2-7	.	TRBD1
CASSVEAQDSYTDTQYF	TGTGCCAGCAGCGTAGAGGCGCAGGATAGTTACACAGATACGCAGTATTTT	TRBV9	TRBJ2-3	.	.
CASSLVGRVLDIQYF	TGTGCCAGCAGCTTAGTCGGGCGGGTTCTCGACATTCAGTACTTC	TRBV7-8	TRBJ2-4	.	.
CASSPGARDYGYTF	TGTGCCAGCTCTCCAGGGGCCAGGGACTATGGCTACACCTTC	TRBV6-1	TRBJ1-2	.	.
CASTDSGTGSTDTQYF	TGCGCCAGCACAGATTCCGGGACAGGAAGCACAGATACGCAGTATTTT	TRBV5-1	TRBJ2-3	.	TRBD1
CSGQGASGGLSSYNEQFF	TGCAGCGGCCAGGGGGCTAGCGGGGGCCTGAGCTCCTACAATGAGCAGTTCTTC	TRBV29-1	TRBJ2-1	.	TRBD2
CASSLTGPTVYGYTF	TGCGCCAGCAGCTTAACCGGGCCGACTGTCTATGGCTACACCTTC	TRBV5-1	TRBJ1-2	.	.
CASSLAPLSGANVLTF	TGCGCCAGCAGCTTGGCGCCGCTCTCTGGGGCCAACGTCCTGACTTTC	TRBV5-1	TRBJ2-6	.	.
CAWRTGANTEAFF	TGTGCCTGGAGGACAGGGGCGAACACTGAAGCTTTCTTT	TRBV30	TRBJ1-1	.	TRBD1